One and the same sample provided the 25 T cell receptor beta chains below, sequenced in a study of CD8+ T cells in alopecia areata. TCR sequencing used cDNA made by reverse transcription of extracted RNA. Sequenced by immunoSEQ multiplex PCR; TCRdb stores in-frame clones only, minus some. The sample includes roughly 230,000 clones, around two fifths of them seen just once. Treatment given: oral pan-JAK inhibitor, 5-10 mg twice daily. The sequencing here drew on CD4+ T cells sorted from blood, taken at approximately week 39, from a patient treated with tofacitinib. The receptor set was obtained from a human donor with alopecia areata.

The chain combines TRBV6-5 with TRBJ2-7; D gene unclear. This CDR3 is built from 13 residues. Germline assignment: CDR1 MNHEY and CDR2 SVGAGI. V was cut by 8 bases and J by 6 bases, with 17 bases left in between. CDR3: CASGLTISAEQYF. The DNA for the CDR3 is TGTGCCAGCGGCTTGACAATATCCGCCGAGCAGTACTTC.

This clone has only a few counts. This chain uses TRBV6-5 with TRBJ2-7; D not certain. Germline CDR1 reads MNHEY; CDR2 reads SVGAGI. V lost 4 bases and J 6 bases, leaving 7 bases between the germline ends. This CDR3 is 11 amino acids long. The CDR3 region is CASSSTSEQYF. The DNA of the CDR3 is TGTGCCAGCAGTTCCACTTCCGAGCAGTACTTC.

This chain joins TRBV30 and TRBJ2-3; D not resolved. Trimming shortened V by 1 base and J by 3 bases, and 8 bases separated the two germline ends. The CDR3 spans 13 residues. The germline V gene has CDR1 GTSNPN and CDR2 SVGIG (reference sequence). The CDR3 reads CAWSAAWTDTQYF. The CDR3 region has the DNA TGTGCCTGGAGTGCTGCCTGGACAGATACGCAGTATTTT.

The V call is TRBV5-4, the J call TRBJ2-6; 7 nucleotides match TRBD2. V gave up 4 bases and J gave up 3 bases; unmatched junction bases: 7. This CDR3 is 16 amino acids long. In germline, CDR1 is SGHNT, CDR2 YYREEE (reference sequence). The CDR3 DNA reads as TGTGCCAGCAGCCCGTCCGCGGGGGTTGGGGCCAACGTCCTGACTTTC. This codes for CASSPSAGVGANVLTF. The whole variable domain, remainder taken from reference TRBV5-4 and TRBJ2-6, is ETGVTQSPTHLIKTRGQQVTLRCSSQSGHNTVSWYQQALGQGPQFIFQYYREEENGRGNFPPRFSGLQFPNYSSELNVNALELDDSALYLCASSPSAGVGANVLTFGAGSRLTVL.

The rearrangement joins TRBV7-9 to TRBJ1-3; no reliable D call. The germline CDR1 and CDR2 sequences are SEHNR and FQNEAQ (reference sequence). The CDR3 contains 13 residues. Trimming cost V 3 bases and J 0 bases, with 3 bases left between them. The CDR3 coding sequence is TGTGCCAGCAGCTTGGACTCTGGAAACACCATATATTTT. Translating it yields CASSLDSGNTIYF.

This clone showed up just a few times. V gene TRBV27 combines with J gene TRBJ2-5, with D perhaps matching TRBD1 or TRBD2 (5 bases each). CDR1 is MNHEY and CDR2 is SMNVEV in the germline V gene (reference sequence). V gave up 5 bases and J gave up 6 bases, with 16 bases separating them. The CDR3 totals 14 residues. The CDR3 DNA is TGTGCCAGCAGTCTCCGGGACCCCAAGCAGACCCAGTACTTC. The encoded protein is CASSLRDPKQTQYF.

The gene calls are TRBV7-9 and TRBJ1-2; a weak D match, TRBD1 (5 bases). Trimming cost V 1 base and J 4 bases, with 10 bases left between them. Germline V gene sequence: CDR1 SEHNR, CDR2 FQNEAQ (reference sequence). CDR3 length: 14 amino acids. The CDR3, as DNA: TGTGCCAGCAGCTTAGAGCGGGGGAGCTATGGCTACACCTTC. Translating it yields CASSLERGSYGYTF.

The gene calls are TRBV28 and TRBJ2-7; 9 bases map to TRBD2. V trimming: 6 bases; J trimming: 2 bases; junction bases outside the gene matches: 14. The CDR3 runs to 17 residues. The germline V gene has CDR1 MDHEN and CDR2 SYDVKM. Here the CDR3 DNA reads TGTGCCAGCAGATTTACTGGCACTAGCGGGTTTCCCTACGAGCAGTACTTC. Translated, it gives CASRFTGTSGFPYEQYF.

The chain links TRBV7-9 to TRBJ1-2; 8 positions agree with TRBD1. Germline CDR1 SEHNR, CDR2 FQNEAQ (reference sequence). The CDR3 sequence is 14 residues long. The ends lost 5 bases at V and 7 bases at J; junction bases unmatched: 9. The CDR3 nucleotides read TGTGCCAGCAGCCGCCAGGGGGCTCGAAGTGGCTACACCTTC. Its protein product is CASSRQGARSGYTF.

The rearrangement links TRBV7-2 to TRBJ2-3; D ambiguous. The germline V gene has CDR1 SGHTA and CDR2 FQGNSA. With 6 bases removed from V and 2 bases from J, the gap between germline ends came to 9 bases. The CDR3 spans 13 residues. The CDR3 loop reads CASSSQPTDTQYF. DNA for the CDR3: TGTGCCAGCAGTAGCCAGCCCACAGATACGCAGTATTTT.

The V gene is TRBV18, the J gene TRBJ2-1; the D is unclear. CDR1 and CDR2 from the germline V gene are KGHSH and LQKENI. Trimming removed 4 bases from V and 2 bases from J, with 12 bases in between. The length of the CDR3 is 15 residues. The CDR3 reads CASSRAGLAYNEQFF. CDR3 sequence (DNA): TGTGCCAGCTCACGCGCTGGTCTAGCCTACAATGAGCAGTTCTTC. Full variable domain (missing parts from reference TRBV18 and TRBJ2-1): NAGVMQNPRHLVRRRGQEARLRCSPMKGHSHVYWYRQLPEEGLKFMVYLQKENIIDESGMPKERFSAEFPKEGPSILRIQQVVRGDSAAYFCASSRAGLAYNEQFFGPGTRLTVL.

The chain is built from TRBV7-2 and TRBJ2-5; TRBD2 agrees at 7 bases. V was pared by 5 bases and J by 4 bases, with 4 bases of the junction left unmatched. Germline lookup yields CDR1 SGHTA and CDR2 FQGNSA. This CDR3 contains 13 residues. The CDR3 nucleotides are TGTGCCAGCAGCCGTGGACTAGGAGAGACCCAGTACTTC. Residues: CASSRGLGETQYF.

The V call is TRBV9, the J call TRBJ2-4; 10 nucleotides align to TRBD2. This CDR3 is 18 amino acids long. After removal of 0 bases from V and 3 bases from J, the junction contained 9 bases not matched to a gene. Germline V lookup: CDR1 SGDLS, CDR2 YYNGEE. DNA for the CDR3: TGTGCCAGCAGCGTAGCTGGCCTAGCGGGAGTGGGCAAAAACATTCAGTACTTC. As protein: CASSVAGLAGVGKNIQYF. The full variable domain, its missing parts supplied by reference TRBV9 and TRBJ2-4, is DSGVTQTPKHLITATGQRVTLRCSPRSGDLSVYWYQQSLDQGLQFLIQYYNGEERAKGNILERFSAQQFPDLHSELNLSSLELGDSALYFCASSVAGLAGVGKNIQYFGAGTRLSVL.

The chain uses TRBV30 and TRBJ1-2, with D uncertain. The CDR3 length is 14 residues. In germline, CDR1 is GTSNPN, CDR2 SVGIG (reference sequence). With 2 bases removed from V and 4 bases from J, the gap between germline ends came to 14 bases. CDR3 region: CAWSITRSTYGYTF. In DNA form, the CDR3 reads TGTGCCTGGAGTATAACACGGTCAACCTATGGCTACACCTTC.

This chain joins TRBV28 and TRBJ1-4; D perhaps matches TRBD1 (6 bases). Germline CDR1 reads MDHEN; CDR2 reads SYDVKM. The CDR3 runs to 18 residues. V was trimmed by 1 base and J by 0 bases, leaving 15 bases between them. The CDR3 protein is CASSLSSGVHATNEKLFF. CDR3 nucleotide sequence: TGTGCCAGCAGTTTATCCTCAGGGGTCCATGCAACTAATGAAAAACTGTTTTTT.

CDR3 sequence: CASGSLRQGPGTQYF. The CDR3 region has the DNA TGTGCCAGCGGATCCCTCCGACAGGGGCCGGGGACCCAGTACTTC. The V gene is TRBV7-9, the J gene TRBJ2-5, with 8 bases identical to TRBD1. The CDR3 has 15 amino acids. Germline-derived CDR1 and CDR2 are SEHNR and FQNEAQ (reference sequence). V was pared by 8 bases and J by 7 bases, with 15 bases of the junction left unmatched.

This clone was seen only a few times. The CDR3 coding sequence is TGTGCCAGCAGCTTAGTTGCGGGAGGGAGGTACAATGAGCAGTTCTTC. Translated: CASSLVAGGRYNEQFF. The chain carries TRBV7-2 and TRBJ2-1, with 9 nucleotides matching TRBD2. The germline gives CDR1 SGHTA, CDR2 FQGNSA. The CDR3 sequence is 16 residues long. V shed 1 base, J shed 4 bases, and the junction held 5 bases outside the gene matches.

The rearrangement links TRBV7-2 to TRBJ1-5; D call uncertain. Germline assignment: CDR1 SGHTA and CDR2 FQGNSA. Trimming pared 3 bases from V and 7 bases from J, leaving 10 bases between. The CDR3 has 13 amino acids. The DNA for the CDR3 is TGTGCCAGCAGCTTTCGAAGAGGCCAGCCCCAGCATTTT. It translates to CASSFRRGQPQHF.

This chain uses TRBV30 with TRBJ1-3; D not resolved. The CDR3 is made up of 14 amino acids. Trimming cost V 7 bases and J 0 bases, with 13 bases left between them. Germline CDR1 is GTSNPN and CDR2 is SVGIG (reference sequence). Here the CDR3 reads CAFYLGISGNTIYF. The CDR3 coding sequence is TGTGCCTTCTACCTTGGGATCTCTGGAAACACCATATATTTT.

The chain recombines TRBV30 with TRBJ1-1; 11 nucleotides agree with TRBD1. CDR3 length equals 15 residues. V was pared by 3 bases and J by 4 bases, with 7 bases of the junction left unmatched. CDR1 is GTSNPN and CDR2 is SVGIG in the germline V gene (reference sequence). The CDR3 region is CAWRERTGGITEAFF. In DNA, the CDR3 is TGTGCCTGGAGAGAGAGGACAGGGGGCATCACTGAAGCTTTCTTT.

The chain carries TRBV15 and TRBJ1-1, with a possible D match to TRBD1 (5 bases). The CDR3 extends over 12 amino acids. Trimming cost V 4 bases and J 5 bases, with 8 bases left between them. CDR1 and CDR2 (germline): LNHNV, YYDKDF (reference sequence). This chain's CDR3 is CATSKGKTEAFF. CDR3 bases: TGTGCCACCAGCAAGGGGAAGACTGAAGCTTTCTTT. The complete variable domain, with remaining parts taken from reference TRBV15 and TRBJ1-1, reads DAMVIQNPRYQVTQFGKPVTLSCSQTLNHNVMYWYQQKSSQAPKLLFHYYDKDFNNEADTPDNFQSRRPNTSFCFLDIRSPGLGDTAMYLCATSKGKTEAFFGQGTRLTVV.

This clone came up a few times. Being one base from a much bigger clone, this may be a read error. The sample contains more than one DNA sequence encoding this CDR3. CDR3 loop: CASSLSPRASYEQYF. Here the CDR3 DNA reads TGTGCCAGCAGTTTATCCCCACGGGCCTCCTACGAGCAGTACTTC. The chain carries TRBV28 and TRBJ2-7; no firm D call. CDR3 length equals 15 residues. V lost 1 base, J lost 0 bases, and 10 bases lay in between. Germline CDR1 and CDR2: MDHEN and SYDVKM.

This chain links TRBV7-2 with TRBJ2-7; unclear D gene. The CDR3 sequence is 11 residues long. Trimming left V 3 bases short and J 5 bases short, with 5 bases between. CDR1 SGHTA and CDR2 FQGNSA come from the germline V gene. CDR3 in amino acids: CASSFSNEQYF. The CDR3 nucleotides are TGTGCCAGCAGCTTTTCGAACGAGCAGTACTTC.

The chain carries TRBV9 and TRBJ2-7; D unclear. The CDR3 sequence is 14 residues long. CDR1 and CDR2 from the germline V gene are SGDLS and YYNGEE. Trimming took off 0 bases at V and 6 bases at J, with 13 bases between the two ends. CDR3 loop: CASSVEGQVGEQYF. The DNA of the CDR3 is TGTGCCAGCAGCGTAGAAGGGCAGGTAGGCGAGCAGTACTTC.

The V gene is TRBV4-3, the J gene TRBJ1-5, with 7 bases fitting TRBD1. The V segment lost 0 bases and the J segment 7 bases; nucleotides outside the gene matches: 6. Per the germline V gene, CDR1 is LGHNA and CDR2 is YSLEER. The CDR3 totals 15 residues. The CDR3 is CASSQEVTGDQPQHF. CDR3 DNA sequence: TGCGCCAGCAGCCAAGAAGTCACAGGGGACCAGCCCCAGCATTTT.